These T cell receptor beta chains were read from a single sample in a study of T cells in Graves' hyperthyroidism and ophthalmopathy. Using its own MiXCR run on the multiplex PCR reads, TCRdb lists one record per CDR3 protein. The table shows a few hundred thousand distinct CDR3 sequences, with more than 12% occurring only once. Material: blood. Every receptor here comes from a woman in her twenties or thirties with Graves' hyperthyroidism. Each CDR3 is given with its conserved first and last residue. Each record gives: V gene, J gene, D gene, clone size, CDR3 protein, CDR3 DNA. A D gene is named only where the DNA matches it firmly. Clone size appears in some rows only: once, few, many, or a class for an expanded clone.

V gene: TRBV3-1
J gene: TRBJ2-1
D gene: NA
clone size: many
CDR3 protein: CASSRRMREASYNEQFF
CDR3 DNA: TGTGCCAGCAGCCGGCGCATGAGGGAAGCCTCCTACAATGAGCAGTTCTTC

V gene: TRBV28
J gene: TRBJ2-7
D gene: TRBD1
clone size: many
CDR3 protein: CASSPTGVLSYEQYF
CDR3 DNA: TGTGCCAGCAGTCCGACAGGGGTTCTCTCCTACGAGCAGTACTTC

V gene: TRBV5-1
J gene: TRBJ2-3
D gene: NA
clone size: NA
CDR3 protein: CASSLKEDTQYF
CDR3 DNA: TGCGCCAGCAGCTTGAAAGAAGATACGCAGTATTTT

V gene: TRBV11-2
J gene: TRBJ1-2
D gene: NA
clone size: many
CDR3 protein: CATNLLTGSNGYTF
CDR3 DNA: TGTGCCACCAACCTACTAACAGGGTCTAATGGCTACACCTTC

V gene: TRBV7-8
J gene: TRBJ2-1
D gene: NA
clone size: many
CDR3 protein: CASSLAQASSYNEQFF
CDR3 DNA: TGTGCCAGCAGCTTAGCGCAGGCTAGCTCCTACAATGAGCAGTTCTTC

V gene: TRBV7-2
J gene: TRBJ2-7
D gene: TRBD1
clone size: NA
CDR3 protein: CASSFRGQGAFEQYF
CDR3 DNA: TGTGCCAGCAGCTTCCGAGGTCAGGGGGCTTTCGAGCAGTACTTC

V gene: TRBV28
J gene: TRBJ2-1
D gene: NA
clone size: many
CDR3 protein: CASTQRGRGAQFF
CDR3 DNA: TGTGCCAGCACCCAAAGGGGACGAGGAGCGCAGTTCTTC

V gene: TRBV27
J gene: TRBJ1-2
D gene: NA
clone size: few
CDR3 protein: CASSSLEGPYGHTF
CDR3 DNA: TGTGCCAGCAGCTCATTAGAGGGGCCCTATGGCCACACCTTC

V gene: TRBV2
J gene: TRBJ2-5
D gene: NA
clone size: NA
CDR3 protein: CASSGVGEAQYF
CDR3 DNA: TGTGCCAGCAGTGGCGTTGGGGAGGCCCAGTACTTC

V gene: TRBV3-1
J gene: TRBJ1-1
D gene: NA
clone size: many
CDR3 protein: CASSWEQTNTEAFF
CDR3 DNA: TGTGCCAGCAGTTGGGAACAAACGAACACTGAAGCTTTCTTT

V gene: TRBV10-3
J gene: TRBJ2-3
D gene: TRBD2
clone size: many
CDR3 protein: CAISQGLVTDTQYF
CDR3 DNA: TGTGCCATCAGTCAAGGACTAGTCACAGATACGCAGTATTTT

V gene: TRBV28
J gene: TRBJ2-5
D gene: NA
clone size: many
CDR3 protein: CASRGGGLGETQYF
CDR3 DNA: TGTGCCAGCAGGGGGGGCGGGTTGGGAGAGACCCAGTACTTC

V gene: TRBV19
J gene: TRBJ1-5
D gene: NA
clone size: NA
CDR3 protein: CASNSLDYQPQHF
CDR3 DNA: TGTGCCAGTAACTCTCTAGATTATCAGCCCCAGCATTTT

V gene: TRBV30
J gene: TRBJ2-5
D gene: TRBD2
clone size: many
CDR3 protein: CAWRGDATQYF
CDR3 DNA: TGTGCCTGGCGGGGGGACGCGACCCAGTACTTC

V gene: TRBV28
J gene: TRBJ1-2
D gene: NA
clone size: many
CDR3 protein: CASSSNPGHVGGYTF
CDR3 DNA: TGTGCCAGCAGTTCCAATCCCGGGCACGTCGGAGGCTACACCTTC

V gene: TRBV19
J gene: TRBJ1-5
D gene: TRBD1
clone size: few
CDR3 protein: CASRDNRGDRRTQPQHF
CDR3 DNA: TGTGCCAGTAGAGATAATCGCGGGGACAGGCGGACTCAGCCCCAGCATTTT

V gene: TRBV19
J gene: TRBJ2-1
D gene: NA
clone size: once
CDR3 protein: CASSIRARTYSSYNEQFF
CDR3 DNA: TGTGCCAGTAGTATACGAGCGCGGACTTATAGCTCCTACAATGAGCAGTTCTTC

V gene: TRBV27
J gene: TRBJ2-7
D gene: NA
clone size: many
CDR3 protein: CASSLEGSLPPYEQYF
CDR3 DNA: TGTGCCAGCAGTTTAGAGGGCAGCCTCCCCCCCTACGAGCAGTACTTC

V gene: TRBV18
J gene: TRBJ1-4
D gene: NA
clone size: few
CDR3 protein: CASSPPLGGSAFF
CDR3 DNA: TGTGCCAGCTCACCACCCTTAGGGGGGTCGGCGTTTTTT

V gene: TRBV20-1
J gene: TRBJ2-7
D gene: TRBD2
clone size: few
CDR3 protein: CSAGAGDPSSYEQYF
CDR3 DNA: TGCAGTGCCGGAGCGGGAGACCCAAGCTCCTACGAGCAGTACTTC

V gene: TRBV6-2/TRBV6-3
J gene: TRBJ2-2
D gene: TRBD2
clone size: few
CDR3 protein: CASSTGGTSGRRKNTGELFF
CDR3 DNA: TGTGCCAGCAGTACCGGGGGGACTAGCGGGAGAAGGAAGAACACCGGGGAGCTGTTTTTT

V gene: TRBV10-3
J gene: TRBJ1-2
D gene: TRBD1
clone size: few
CDR3 protein: CAISGGQGYGYTF
CDR3 DNA: TGTGCCATCAGTGGGGGACAGGGTTATGGCTACACCTTC

V gene: TRBV19
J gene: TRBJ2-5
D gene: TRBD1
clone size: NA
CDR3 protein: CASSTGTGGIQETQYF
CDR3 DNA: TGTGCCAGTAGTACCGGGACAGGGGGTATCCAAGAGACCCAGTACTTC

V gene: TRBV3-1
J gene: TRBJ2-1
D gene: TRBD2
clone size: many
CDR3 protein: CASSQDERLLAEFSYNEQFF
CDR3 DNA: TGTGCCAGCAGCCAAGATGAACGATTACTAGCGGAGTTCTCCTACAATGAGCAGTTCTTC

V gene: TRBV29-1
J gene: TRBJ2-1
D gene: TRBD1
clone size: NA
CDR3 protein: CCAGGRGPHEQFF
CDR3 DNA: TGCTGTGCCGGCGGTAGGGGGCCACATGAGCAGTTCTTC

V gene: TRBV19
J gene: TRBJ1-1
D gene: NA
clone size: NA
CDR3 protein: CASSPTARGTEAFF
CDR3 DNA: TGTGCCAGTAGCCCGACAGCCCGGGGCACTGAAGCTTTCTTT

V gene: TRBV18
J gene: TRBJ2-1
D gene: TRBD1
clone size: many
CDR3 protein: CASSPPGQGLYNEQFF
CDR3 DNA: TGTGCCAGCTCACCACCGGGACAGGGGCTCTACAATGAGCAGTTCTTC

V gene: TRBV29-1
J gene: TRBJ2-3
D gene: NA
clone size: NA
CDR3 protein: CSARDFTTDTQYF
CDR3 DNA: TGCAGCGCCCGGGATTTCACAACAGATACGCAGTATTTT

V gene: TRBV24-1
J gene: TRBJ2-1
D gene: NA
clone size: many
CDR3 protein: CATSHTSSAGVYNEQFF
CDR3 DNA: TGTGCCACCAGTCACACATCTTCCGCGGGTGTCTACAATGAGCAGTTCTTC

V gene: TRBV2
J gene: TRBJ1-3
D gene: NA
clone size: many
CDR3 protein: CASSGVRDGNTIYF
CDR3 DNA: TGTGCCAGCAGTGGCGTCAGGGATGGAAACACCATATATTTT

V gene: TRBV20-1
J gene: TRBJ2-1
D gene: TRBD2
clone size: many
CDR3 protein: CSARPSGRADYNEQFF
CDR3 DNA: TGCAGTGCTCGACCCAGCGGGAGGGCCGACTACAATGAGCAGTTCTTC

V gene: TRBV7-8
J gene: TRBJ2-1
D gene: TRBD2
clone size: many
CDR3 protein: CASSLEWGSGRAPPNEQFF
CDR3 DNA: TGTGCCAGCAGCTTAGAGTGGGGTAGCGGGAGGGCCCCCCCCAATGAGCAGTTCTTC

V gene: TRBV4-2
J gene: TRBJ2-6
D gene: NA
clone size: few
CDR3 protein: CASTHSNSGANVLTF
CDR3 DNA: TGTGCCAGCACCCATTCGAACTCTGGGGCCAACGTCCTGACTTTC

V gene: TRBV6-1
J gene: TRBJ2-5
D gene: TRBD2
clone size: many
CDR3 protein: CASATSGRGETQYF
CDR3 DNA: TGTGCCAGCGCGACGAGCGGGAGGGGGGAGACCCAGTACTTC

V gene: TRBV2
J gene: TRBJ2-6
D gene: NA
clone size: many
CDR3 protein: CASSAERTIGANVLTF
CDR3 DNA: TGTGCCAGCAGTGCTGAGCGGACAATTGGGGCCAACGTCCTGACTTTC

V gene: TRBV25-1
J gene: TRBJ1-6
D gene: NA
clone size: NA
CDR3 protein: CASSESGTPNSPLHF
CDR3 DNA: TGTGCCAGCAGTGAATCTGGGACTCCTAATTCACCCCTCCACTTT

V gene: TRBV15
J gene: TRBJ2-1
D gene: NA
clone size: many
CDR3 protein: CATSRDGGLGGYNEQFF
CDR3 DNA: TGTGCCACCAGCAGAGACGGCGGGCTTGGGGGTTACAATGAGCAGTTCTTC